Reported below is one TCR beta chain. Its antigen remains unknown. The sample belongs to a study of T cell repertoires in cytomegalovirus infection. TCRdb reanalysed the reads using MiXCR and keeps one entry per CDR3 protein. The sample shows hundreds of thousands of distinct CDR3 sequences, about 33% of them seen only once. With 5 bases clipped from V and 7 bases from J, the junction kept 13 bases outside the gene matches. The CDR3 covers 14 residues. CDR1 and CDR2 from the germline V gene are DFQATT and SNEGSKA (reference sequence). The source of this sequence is a human donor in good health (CMV status not recorded). Some clones in this sample may be carry-over from other donors' samples. Source: cultured PBMCs, taken from culture after CMV antigen stimulation. J is TRBJ2-7 and V is TRBV20-1; the match to TRBD2 covers 8 bases. This CDR3 reads CSALKRGRPGEQYF. CDR3 coding DNA: TGCAGTGCTTTAAAGCGGGGGAGGCCAGGGGAGCAGTACTTC.